The rows below give T cell receptor beta chains drawn from one sample of a study of T cell repertoires in cytomegalovirus infection. Antigens for these TCRs are unknown. TCRdb ran MiXCR on the reads and lists one entry per CDR3 protein. The sample records 110,000 to 150,000 distinct CDR3 sequences, more than 30% being singletons. The material sequenced was CD8+ T cells from cultured PBMCs, taken from culture after CMV antigen stimulation. These receptors came from a human donor in good health (CMV status not recorded). Some clones in this sample may be carry-over from other donors' samples. Both conserved end residues are part of each CDR3. Fields, in order: D gene, clone size, J gene, V gene, CDR3 protein, CDR3 DNA. D genes are given only for firm matches. Size is stated for part of the rows, as once, few or many counts, or as a class when the clone is expanded.

d_call: -
clone_size: -
j_call: TRBJ1-5
v_call: TRBV6-6
cdr3_aa: CASSYHPTELSNQPQHF
cdr3_nt: TGTGCCAGCAGTTATCATCCCACCGAACTCAGCAATCAGCCCCAGCATTTT

d_call: -
clone_size: many
j_call: TRBJ2-5
v_call: TRBV6-6
cdr3_aa: CASSRAASVASETQYF
cdr3_nt: TGTGCCAGCAGCCGGGCAGCTAGCGTGGCGTCGGAGACCCAGTACTTC

d_call: -
clone_size: -
j_call: TRBJ1-2
v_call: TRBV11-2
cdr3_aa: CASSVELNYGYTF
cdr3_nt: TGTGCCAGCAGCGTGGAGCTGAATTATGGCTACACCTTC

d_call: -
clone_size: few
j_call: TRBJ1-2
v_call: TRBV7-2
cdr3_aa: CAGQGPEYYGYTF
cdr3_nt: TGTGCCGGCCAGGGGCCCGAATACTATGGCTACACCTTC

d_call: -
clone_size: few
j_call: TRBJ2-1
v_call: TRBV24-1
cdr3_aa: CATSDLARANEQFF
cdr3_nt: TGTGCCACCAGTGATTTGGCCAGGGCCAATGAGCAGTTCTTC

d_call: TRBD1
clone_size: -
j_call: TRBJ2-3
v_call: TRBV13
cdr3_aa: CASSHRQGGTDTQYF
cdr3_nt: TGTGCCAGCAGCCATCGACAGGGGGGGACAGATACGCAGTATTTT

d_call: TRBD1
clone_size: few
j_call: TRBJ1-2
v_call: TRBV7-9
cdr3_aa: CASSSDREHGYTF
cdr3_nt: TGTGCCAGCAGCTCCGACAGGGAGCATGGCTACACCTTC

d_call: TRBD1
clone_size: many
j_call: TRBJ1-4
v_call: TRBV27
cdr3_aa: CASSLQGAEEKLFF
cdr3_nt: TGTGCCAGCAGCCTCCAGGGGGCGGAAGAAAAACTGTTTTTT

d_call: -
clone_size: few
j_call: TRBJ2-1
v_call: TRBV10-3
cdr3_aa: CAISELPGHPSGPTYNEQFF
cdr3_nt: TGTGCCATCAGTGAGTTACCGGGACACCCTTCGGGACCGACCTACAATGAGCAGTTCTTC

d_call: TRBD2
clone_size: many
j_call: TRBJ2-3
v_call: TRBV20-1
cdr3_aa: CSAFSGGEVADTQYF
cdr3_nt: TGCAGTGCTTTTAGCGGGGGGGAGGTGGCAGATACGCAGTATTTT

d_call: TRBD1
clone_size: -
j_call: TRBJ2-5
v_call: TRBV7-8
cdr3_aa: CASSLGTGGGIGETQYF
cdr3_nt: TGTGCCAGCAGCTTAGGGACAGGGGGCGGAATTGGGGAGACCCAGTACTTC

d_call: -
clone_size: -
j_call: TRBJ2-1
v_call: TRBV9
cdr3_aa: CASSGGLSYNEQFF
cdr3_nt: TGTGCCAGCAGCGGGGGGCTCTCCTACAATGAGCAGTTCTTC

d_call: -
clone_size: -
j_call: TRBJ1-1
v_call: TRBV2
cdr3_aa: CASGDMNTEAFF
cdr3_nt: TGTGCCAGCGGAGATATGAACACTGAAGCTTTCTTT

d_call: -
clone_size: -
j_call: TRBJ2-1
v_call: TRBV10-3
cdr3_aa: CAISEDTSGQINNEQFF
cdr3_nt: TGTGCCATCAGTGAGGATACTTCAGGTCAGATAAACAATGAGCAGTTCTTC

d_call: TRBD1
clone_size: -
j_call: TRBJ2-7
v_call: TRBV2
cdr3_aa: CASDRGASYEQYF
cdr3_nt: TGTGCCAGCGACAGGGGAGCCTCCTACGAGCAGTACTTC

d_call: -
clone_size: -
j_call: TRBJ2-4
v_call: TRBV19
cdr3_aa: CASSSPPGPENIQYF
cdr3_nt: TGTGCCAGTAGTTCCCCGCCAGGGCCCGAAAACATTCAGTACTTC

d_call: -
clone_size: few
j_call: TRBJ2-5
v_call: TRBV6-1
cdr3_aa: CASSDPAGVTQETQYF
cdr3_nt: TGTGCCAGCAGTGACCCGGCAGGGGTAACCCAAGAGACCCAGTACTTC

d_call: -
clone_size: -
j_call: TRBJ2-1
v_call: TRBV7-8
cdr3_aa: CASSLEGGGSYNEQFF
cdr3_nt: TGTGCCAGCAGCTTAGAGGGGGGGGGGTCCTACAATGAGCAGTTCTTC

d_call: -
clone_size: few
j_call: TRBJ2-4
v_call: TRBV13
cdr3_aa: CASSLEGTNIQYF
cdr3_nt: TGTGCCAGCAGCTTAGAGGGTACGAACATTCAGTACTTC

d_call: -
clone_size: -
j_call: TRBJ1-1
v_call: TRBV2
cdr3_aa: CASTQDSMNTEAYF
cdr3_nt: TGTGCCAGCACCCAAGACAGTATGAACACTGAAGCTTACTTT

d_call: TRBD2
clone_size: -
j_call: TRBJ2-1
v_call: TRBV27
cdr3_aa: CASSPIGRGASYNEQFF
cdr3_nt: TGTGCCAGCAGCCCCATTGGGAGGGGCGCTAGTTACAATGAGCAGTTCTTC

d_call: -
clone_size: -
j_call: TRBJ2-3
v_call: TRBV6-1
cdr3_aa: CASSGNVASTDTQYF
cdr3_nt: TGTGCCAGCAGTGGTAACGTAGCTAGCACAGATACGCAGTATTTT

d_call: TRBD1
clone_size: many
j_call: TRBJ2-7
v_call: TRBV10-3
cdr3_aa: CAISDGQGAQDEQYF
cdr3_nt: TGTGCCATCAGTGACGGTCAGGGGGCGCAGGACGAGCAGTACTTC

d_call: -
clone_size: -
j_call: TRBJ1-5
v_call: TRBV20-1
cdr3_aa: CSARGTGFNQPQHF
cdr3_nt: TGCAGTGCTAGGGGAACAGGGTTCAATCAGCCCCAGCATTTT

d_call: TRBD1
clone_size: few
j_call: TRBJ2-2
v_call: TRBV7-7
cdr3_aa: CASSPQAGGPGELFF
cdr3_nt: TGTGCCAGCAGCCCGCAGGCAGGGGGTCCCGGGGAGCTGTTTTTT

d_call: -
clone_size: many
j_call: TRBJ2-3
v_call: TRBV12-3/TRBV12-4
cdr3_aa: CASSFKQSTDTQYF
cdr3_nt: TGTGCCAGCAGTTTTAAACAATCCACAGATACGCAGTATTTT

d_call: TRBD1
clone_size: few
j_call: TRBJ2-7
v_call: TRBV7-2
cdr3_aa: CASSGGQGKYEQYF
cdr3_nt: TGTGCCAGCAGCGGGGGACAGGGAAAATACGAGCAGTACTTC

d_call: TRBD2
clone_size: few
j_call: TRBJ2-1
v_call: TRBV4-1
cdr3_aa: CASSQGGGVHLGEQFF
cdr3_nt: TGCGCCAGCAGCCAAGGGGGGGGGGTACACCTGGGGGAGCAGTTCTTC

d_call: -
clone_size: many
j_call: TRBJ1-1
v_call: TRBV12-3/TRBV12-4
cdr3_aa: CASSTRTDTPNTEAFF
cdr3_nt: TGTGCCAGCAGCACCCGGACAGATACTCCTAACACTGAAGCTTTCTTT

d_call: -
clone_size: few
j_call: TRBJ2-2
v_call: TRBV7-9
cdr3_aa: CASSAPGALNTGELFF
cdr3_nt: TGTGCCAGCAGCGCACCAGGGGCATTGAACACCGGGGAGCTGTTTTTT

d_call: -
clone_size: -
j_call: TRBJ1-3
v_call: TRBV4-1
cdr3_aa: CASSQDQGPGNTIYF
cdr3_nt: TGCGCCAGCAGCCAAGACCAGGGGCCTGGAAACACCATATATTTT